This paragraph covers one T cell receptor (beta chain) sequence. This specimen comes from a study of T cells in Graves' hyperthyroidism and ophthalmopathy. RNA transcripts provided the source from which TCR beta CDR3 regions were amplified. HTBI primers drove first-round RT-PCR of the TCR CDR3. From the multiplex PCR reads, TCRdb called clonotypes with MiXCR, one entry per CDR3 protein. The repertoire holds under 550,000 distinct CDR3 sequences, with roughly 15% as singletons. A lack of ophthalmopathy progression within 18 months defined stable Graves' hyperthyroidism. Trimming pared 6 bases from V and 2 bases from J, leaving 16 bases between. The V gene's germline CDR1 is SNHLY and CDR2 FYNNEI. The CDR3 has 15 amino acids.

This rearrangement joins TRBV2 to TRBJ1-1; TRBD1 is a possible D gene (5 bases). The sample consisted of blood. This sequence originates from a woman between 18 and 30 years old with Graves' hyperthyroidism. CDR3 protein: CASSPGTDLNTEAFF. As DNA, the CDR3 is TGTGCCAGCAGCCCCGGGACGGACCTCAACACTGAAGCTTTCTTT.